Below, one TCR beta chain is given with its context. Germline assignment: CDR1 SGHKS and CDR2 YYEKEE (reference sequence). J was trimmed by 0 bases and V by 2 bases; bases with no gene match: 1. CDR3 length: 15 residues. These data belong to a study of blood T cell repertoires in COVID-19. At the level of the study: The study drew acute and convalescent COVID-19 samples from the United States, Italy and Spain. In each case, the material was cDNA or gDNA derived from T cells, B-cell-depleted T cells, or PBMCs.

Original data processing: By means of reference gene primer amplification, nucleated cell counts were estimated. TCRdb's copy holds only in-frame clones and misses some; the assay was immunoSEQ multiplex PCR. V, J and clone size derive from that table, while D and trimming were established from the DNA sequence. The data hold roughly 200,000 clones, with 84% observed a single time. The sample taken for sequencing was peripheral blood. This sequence originates from a human donor in a cohort sampled during active COVID-19. V gene TRBV5-5 combines with J gene TRBJ2-1; 8 bases agree with TRBD1. The CDR3 loop is CASSFTGGSYNEQFF. Here the CDR3 DNA reads TGTGCCAGCAGCTTTACAGGGGGCTCCTACAATGAGCAGTTCTTC.